This TCR beta chain was retrieved from a study of OX40 agonist ivuxolimab in advanced cancers. Looking at the study overall: Ivuxolimab, an agonist antibody against OX40 (CD134), was given to patients. Participants averaged about 60 years of age (range about 23 to 80) and were 75% to 90% male.

Trimming cost V 1 base and J 4 bases, with 4 bases left between them. This CDR3 contains 13 residues. Germline assignment: CDR1 SSHAT and CDR2 FNYEAQ (reference sequence). Data came from immunoSEQ multiplex PCR; TCRdb stores just in-frame clones and leaves some out. This table holds about 48,000 clones, 80% to 90% found once. As for this clone: Its antigen is not identified.

Overall study results and limits: Clonal expansion was among the lowest in partial responders at 0.1-3.0 mg/kg, especially CD8+.

The V call is TRBV7-7, the J call TRBJ2-2; D is unclear. This receptor was obtained from an adult with an advanced solid tumor such as melanoma, head and neck, liver or kidney cancer. This sample comprised CD4+ or CD8+ T cells sorted from blood, obtained in a trial of the OX40 agonist ivuxolimab. CDR3 coding DNA: TGTGCCAGCAGCTTAGTTGCCACCGGGGAGCTGTTTTTT. Translating gives CASSLVATGELFF.